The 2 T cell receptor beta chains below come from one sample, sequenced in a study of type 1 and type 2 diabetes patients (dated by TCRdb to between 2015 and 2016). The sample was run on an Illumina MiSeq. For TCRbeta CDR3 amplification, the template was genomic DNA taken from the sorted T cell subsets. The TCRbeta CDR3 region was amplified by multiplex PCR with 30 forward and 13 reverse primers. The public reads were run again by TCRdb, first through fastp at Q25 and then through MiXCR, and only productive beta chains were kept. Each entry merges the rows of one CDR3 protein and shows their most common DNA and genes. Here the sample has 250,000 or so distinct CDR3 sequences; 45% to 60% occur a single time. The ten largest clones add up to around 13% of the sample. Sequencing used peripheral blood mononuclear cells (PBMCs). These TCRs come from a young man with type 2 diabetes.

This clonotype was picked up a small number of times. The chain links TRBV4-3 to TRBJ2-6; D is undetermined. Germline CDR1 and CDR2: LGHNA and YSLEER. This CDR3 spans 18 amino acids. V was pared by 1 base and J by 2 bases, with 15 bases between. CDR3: CASSQVGKGKAGANVLTF. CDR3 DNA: TGCGCCAGCAGCCAAGTCGGCAAGGGTAAGGCTGGGGCCAACGTCCTGACTTTC.

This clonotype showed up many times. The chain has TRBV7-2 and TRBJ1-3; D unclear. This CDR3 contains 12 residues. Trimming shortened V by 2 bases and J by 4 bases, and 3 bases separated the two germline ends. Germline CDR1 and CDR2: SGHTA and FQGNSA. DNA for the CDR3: TGTGCCAGCAGCTTACAGGGAAACACCATATATTTT. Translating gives CASSLQGNTIYF. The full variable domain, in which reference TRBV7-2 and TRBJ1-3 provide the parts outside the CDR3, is GAGVSQSPSNKVTEKGKDVELRCDPISGHTALYWYRQSLGQGLEFLIYFQGNSAPDKSGLPSDRFSAERTGGSVSTLTIQRTQQEDSAVYLCASSLQGNTIYFGEGSWLTVV.